This T cell receptor (beta chain) was identified during a study of shared clonotypes between healthy human individuals. TCRdb's table, derived via immunoSEQ multiplex PCR, lists solely in-frame clones and lacks some. The sample shows about 2.3 million clones, 85% to 95% of them seen only once. V lost 3 bases to trimming and J lost 0 bases; unmatched junction nucleotides: 11. From germline, CDR1 is SGHNT and CDR2 YENEEA. There are 19 residues in the CDR3. The receptor comes from a man aged 18 to 35 in good health. Some clones in this sample may be carry-over from other donors' samples. The chain joins TRBV11-3 to TRBJ2-1, with 10 bases fitting TRBD1. The sample comprised naive CD4+ T cells from PBMCs. This sample's subset: CD45RA+ positively selected. In nucleotides, the CDR3 is TGTGCCAGCAGCTTGGGACAGGGGAAACGAGAGGGCTCCTACAATGAGCAGTTCTTC. Its translation: CASSLGQGKREGSYNEQFF. The full variable domain, with the rest looked up from reference TRBV11-3 and TRBJ2-1, is EAGVVQSPRYKIIEKKQPVAFWCNPISGHNTLYWYLQNLGQGPELLIRYENEEAVDDSQLPKDRFSAERLKGVDSTLKIQPAELGDSAVYLCASSLGQGKREGSYNEQFFGPGTRLTVL.